The present entry profiles one TCR beta chain with its context. Antigen specificity is unknown. The source of the sample is a study of cytomegalovirus exposure and HLA in healthy donors. General observations from the study: Association of roughly 17,000 TCR beta sequences with HLA alleles was found at 0.05 false discovery rate in a later analysis. Analysis was carried out at a later point, and it linked a missense DCLRE1C variant to TCR beta V- and J-gene trimming. Later findings reportedly placed an Asian-associated ancestry cluster below the approximately 650-donor mean for N-insertions.

Amplification used 60 Vbeta primers and 13 Jbeta primers. Using immunoSEQ multiplex PCR, the repertoire was profiled, and TCRdb retains in-frame clones only, with some absent. The sample consists of about 260,000 clones, around four fifths of them appearing once. Losses at the gene ends were 4 bases for V and 10 bases for J; bases not matched to a gene: 11. Germline V gene data show CDR1 as LGHNA and CDR2 as YSLEER. This CDR3 comprises 15 residues. V gene TRBV4-3 combines with J gene TRBJ2-1; 9 bases align to TRBD2. This clonotype originated in a woman aged 40 to 50 in good health and CMV-seropositive. The sample taken for sequencing was PBMCs. This chain's CDR3 is CASSPTSSGAGEQFF. The CDR3 nucleotides are TGCGCCAGCAGCCCCACCTCTAGCGGGGCGGGGGAGCAGTTCTTC.